This T cell receptor (beta chain) was identified during a study of early T cells in non-severe SARS-CoV-2 infection. The table lists this clonotype with many counts. The TCR library protocol was used to attach unique molecular identifiers. These identifiers were attached to individual cDNA molecules. TCRdb called the 5' RACE reads again in MiXCR, with one record for every CDR3 protein. The table includes 50,000 to 65,000 distinct CDR3 sequences, around 18% detected once. The sequence came from an adult who was a healthcare worker with PCR-confirmed SARS-CoV-2 infection or an uninfected control (not recorded which). The sample was whole blood, taken at baseline.

CDR3 residues: CASRRTGDEQFF. In nucleotides, the CDR3 is TGCGCCAGCAGACGGACAGGGGATGAGCAGTTCTTC. The chain links TRBV5-1 to TRBJ2-1; TRBD1 matches 9 bases. The CDR3 is 12 residues long. Trimming cost V 5 bases and J 8 bases; bases outside gene matches: 2. Per germline, CDR1 SGHRS and CDR2 YFSETQ.